One sample yielded the 9 T cell receptor beta chains listed below, sequenced in a study of T cells in localized non-small cell lung cancer. Only in-frame clones appear in the TCRdb table, and some are missing; sequencing was by immunoSEQ multiplex PCR. This table has tens of thousands of clones, about nine tenths appearing once. This sample comprised peripheral blood, obtained before any cancer treatment. These receptor sequences come from a male donor older than 55 with stage III lung adenocarcinoma.

The J gene is TRBJ2-1, the V gene TRBV30; 8 bases fit TRBD2. Germline CDR1 GTSNPN, CDR2 SVGIG (reference sequence). The CDR3 runs to 13 residues. V trimming: 3 bases; J trimming: 5 bases; junction bases outside the gene matches: 3. The CDR3, as DNA: TGTGCCTGGAGGGCGGGAGGACACAATGAGCAGTTCTTC. Amino acids: CAWRAGGHNEQFF.

Here the CDR3 DNA reads TGTGCCAGCAGTTTATTGCCAATCGGTAGTGAGACCCAGTACTTC. The encoded protein is CASSLLPIGSETQYF. The chain has TRBV28 and TRBJ2-5; no firm D call. The germline gives CDR1 MDHEN, CDR2 SYDVKM. V was shortened by 1 base and J by 5 bases, with 14 bases between the two germline ends. The CDR3 loop spans 15 amino acids.

This sequence joins TRBV18 and TRBJ2-1; the D is unclear. Trimming shortened V by 5 bases and J by 11 bases, and 10 bases separated the two germline ends. Germline V gives CDR1 KGHSH, CDR2 LQKENI. The CDR3 runs 11 residues. CDR3 loop: CASSSKRQQFF. The CDR3 DNA reads TGTGCCAGCTCATCTAAGAGGCAGCAGTTCTTC.

J is TRBJ1-2 and V is TRBV28; possible D gene TRBD1, 5 bases. The CDR3 spans 16 residues. The germline CDR1 and CDR2 sequences are MDHEN and SYDVKM. With 2 bases removed from V and 4 bases from J, the gap between germline ends came to 17 bases. CDR3 in DNA: TGTGCCAGCAGTTTAACCCCCCCAGGGACGTTCTATGGCTACACCTTC. Its translation: CASSLTPPGTFYGYTF.

The chain joins TRBV4-2 to TRBJ2-5, with a tentative D call TRBD2 (5 bases). Per germline, CDR1 LGHNA and CDR2 YNFKEQ. This CDR3 has 14 amino acids. The V and J ends lost 1 base and 1 base respectively, with 7 bases between them. CDR3 protein: CASSQAGFQETQYF. The DNA for the CDR3 is TGTGCCAGCAGCCAAGCGGGATTCCAAGAGACCCAGTACTTC.

This clone has more than one count but fewer than ten. J is TRBJ1-4 and V is TRBV5-1; the D is unclear. V was cut by 3 bases and J by 8 bases, with 14 bases left in between. CDR1 is SGHRS, CDR2 YFSETQ, per germline. There are 14 residues in the CDR3. The CDR3 here is CASSSRQTGEKLFF. The CDR3 bases are TGCGCCAGCAGCTCCCGACAAACCGGGGAAAAACTGTTTTTT.

The chain uses TRBV18 and TRBJ2-7; possibly TRBD1 for D (6 bases). Germline-derived CDR1 and CDR2 are KGHSH and LQKENI. The V and J ends lost 2 bases and 1 base respectively, with 9 bases between them. CDR3 length: 14 residues. The CDR3 sequence is CASSPKDRSYEQYF. Written as DNA, the CDR3 is TGTGCCAGCTCACCAAAGGACAGATCCTACGAGCAGTACTTC.

The rearrangement joins TRBV10-3 to TRBJ2-2; tentatively, D is TRBD1 or TRBD2 (6 bases each). With 11 bases removed from V and 7 bases from J, the gap between germline ends came to 20 bases. Germline V gives CDR1 ENHRY, CDR2 SYGVKD. CDR3 size: 14 residues. DNA of the CDR3: TGTGCCTCCAAAGGGGGGCGGGAAGGCGGGGAGCTGTTTTTT. Translation: CASKGGREGGELFF.

The chain employs TRBV10-3 and TRBJ1-2; a possible D gene is TRBD1 (5 bases). The V and J ends lost 3 bases and 2 bases respectively, with 22 bases between them. The CDR3 has 18 residues. Germline V gene sequence: CDR1 ENHRY, CDR2 SYGVKD. The CDR3 DNA sequence: TGTGCCATCAGTGACGGGCACAGGCGGCCTTCAAGAAACTATGGCTACACCTTC. It yields the protein CAISDGHRRPSRNYGYTF.